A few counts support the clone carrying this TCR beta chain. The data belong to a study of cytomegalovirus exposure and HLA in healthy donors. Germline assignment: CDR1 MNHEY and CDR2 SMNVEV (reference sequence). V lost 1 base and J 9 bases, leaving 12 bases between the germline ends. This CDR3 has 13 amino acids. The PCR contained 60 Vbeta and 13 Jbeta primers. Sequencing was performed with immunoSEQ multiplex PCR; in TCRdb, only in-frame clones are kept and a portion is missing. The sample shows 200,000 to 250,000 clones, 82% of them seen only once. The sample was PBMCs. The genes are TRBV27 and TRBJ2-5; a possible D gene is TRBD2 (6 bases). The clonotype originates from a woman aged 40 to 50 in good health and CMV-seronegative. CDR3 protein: CASSLFSGGSQYF. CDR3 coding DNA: TGTGCCAGCAGTTTATTTAGCGGCGGGTCCCAGTACTTC.